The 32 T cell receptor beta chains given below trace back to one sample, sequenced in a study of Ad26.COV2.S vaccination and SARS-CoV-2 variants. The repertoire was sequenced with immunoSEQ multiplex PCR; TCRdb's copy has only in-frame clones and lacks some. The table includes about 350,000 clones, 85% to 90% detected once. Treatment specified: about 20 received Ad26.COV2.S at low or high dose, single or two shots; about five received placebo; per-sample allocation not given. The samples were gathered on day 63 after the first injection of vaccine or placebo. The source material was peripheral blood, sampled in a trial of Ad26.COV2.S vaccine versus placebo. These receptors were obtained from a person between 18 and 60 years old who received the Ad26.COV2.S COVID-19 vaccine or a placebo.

The CDR3 here is CASSSPPDRPSYEQYF. In DNA form, the CDR3 reads TGCGCCAGCAGCTCGCCCCCGGACAGGCCTTCCTACGAGCAGTACTTC. The V call is TRBV5-1, the J call TRBJ2-7; 7 positions agree with TRBD1. The CDR3 sequence is 16 residues long. V shed 3 bases, J shed 1 base, and the junction held 10 bases outside the gene matches. Germline assignment: CDR1 SGHRS and CDR2 YFSETQ.

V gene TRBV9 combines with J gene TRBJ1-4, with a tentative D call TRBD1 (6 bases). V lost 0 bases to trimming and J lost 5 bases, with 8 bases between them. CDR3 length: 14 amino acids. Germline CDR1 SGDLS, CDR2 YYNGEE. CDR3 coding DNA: TGTGCCAGCAGCGTAGCTACAGGGAATGAAAAACTGTTTTTT. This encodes CASSVATGNEKLFF.

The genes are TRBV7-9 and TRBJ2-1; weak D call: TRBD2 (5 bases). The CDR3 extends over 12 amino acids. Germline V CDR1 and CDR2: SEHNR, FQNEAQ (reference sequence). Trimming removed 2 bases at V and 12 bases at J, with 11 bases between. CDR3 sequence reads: CASSLSEGAQFF. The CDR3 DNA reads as TGTGCCAGCAGCTTATCAGAGGGAGCGCAGTTCTTC.

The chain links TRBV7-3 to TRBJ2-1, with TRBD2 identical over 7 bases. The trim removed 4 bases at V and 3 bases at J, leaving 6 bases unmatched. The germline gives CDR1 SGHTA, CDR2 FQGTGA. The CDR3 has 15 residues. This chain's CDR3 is CASSWREQGYNEQFF. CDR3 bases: TGTGCCAGCAGCTGGCGGGAGCAGGGCTACAATGAGCAGTTCTTC.

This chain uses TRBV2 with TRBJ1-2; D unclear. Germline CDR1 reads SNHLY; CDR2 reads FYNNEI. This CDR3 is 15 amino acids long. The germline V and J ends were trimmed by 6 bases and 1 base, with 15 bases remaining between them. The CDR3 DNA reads TGTGCCAGCAGAGAACAAGGATCGGATAACTATGGCTACACCTTC. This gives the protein CASREQGSDNYGYTF.

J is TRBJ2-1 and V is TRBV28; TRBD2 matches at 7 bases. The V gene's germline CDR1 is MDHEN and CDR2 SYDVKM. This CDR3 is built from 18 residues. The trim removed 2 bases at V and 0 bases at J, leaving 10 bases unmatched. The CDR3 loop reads CASSLKGLAVSSYNEQFF. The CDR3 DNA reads TGTGCCAGCAGTTTAAAAGGGCTAGCGGTAAGCTCCTACAATGAGCAGTTCTTC.

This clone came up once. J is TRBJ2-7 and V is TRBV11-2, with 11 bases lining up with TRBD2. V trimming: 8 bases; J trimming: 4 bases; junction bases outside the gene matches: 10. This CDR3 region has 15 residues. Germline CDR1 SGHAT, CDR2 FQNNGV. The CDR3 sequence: CASHREGLAGYEQYF. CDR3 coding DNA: TGTGCCAGCCACCGAGAAGGACTAGCGGGTTACGAGCAGTACTTC.

DNA for the CDR3: TGTGCCAGCAGGGGACTAGCGGAAGAGACCCAGTACTTC. As protein: CASRGLAEETQYF. This chain connects TRBV11-2 to TRBJ2-5; 11 bases line up with TRBD2. Germline trimming cut 6 bases from V and 3 bases from J; bases unmatched to any gene: 0. This CDR3 is built from 13 residues. CDR1 and CDR2 (germline): SGHAT, FQNNGV.

This chain's CDR3 is CASSYFPGAEETQYF. DNA of the CDR3: TGTGCCAGCAGTTACTTTCCGGGGGCCGAGGAGACCCAGTACTTC. The chain combines TRBV6-6 with TRBJ2-5, with D tentatively TRBD1 or TRBD2 (6 bases each). The V gene lost 1 base and the J gene lost 5 bases, with 14 bases spanning the gap. CDR1 is MNHNY, CDR2 SVGAGI, per germline (reference sequence). This CDR3 has 15 amino acids.

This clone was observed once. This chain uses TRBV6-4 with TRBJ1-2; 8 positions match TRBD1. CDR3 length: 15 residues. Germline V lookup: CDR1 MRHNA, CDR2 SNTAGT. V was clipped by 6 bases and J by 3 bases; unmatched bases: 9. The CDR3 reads CASRPYGQGDYGYTF. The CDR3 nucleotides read TGTGCCAGCAGGCCCTATGGACAGGGAGACTATGGCTACACCTTC.

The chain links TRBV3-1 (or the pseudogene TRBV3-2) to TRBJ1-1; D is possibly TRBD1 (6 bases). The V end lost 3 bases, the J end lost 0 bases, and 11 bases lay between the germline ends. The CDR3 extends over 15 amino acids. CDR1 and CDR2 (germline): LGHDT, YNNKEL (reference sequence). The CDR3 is CASSQHRALNTEAFF. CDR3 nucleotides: TGTGCCAGCAGCCAGCACAGGGCCCTGAACACTGAAGCTTTCTTT.

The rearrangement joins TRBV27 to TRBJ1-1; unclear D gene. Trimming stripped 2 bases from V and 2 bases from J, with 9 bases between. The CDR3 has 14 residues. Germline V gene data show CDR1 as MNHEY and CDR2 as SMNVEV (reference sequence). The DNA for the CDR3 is TGTGCCAGCAGTTTACAGGTTGACAACACTGAAGCTTTCTTT. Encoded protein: CASSLQVDNTEAFF.

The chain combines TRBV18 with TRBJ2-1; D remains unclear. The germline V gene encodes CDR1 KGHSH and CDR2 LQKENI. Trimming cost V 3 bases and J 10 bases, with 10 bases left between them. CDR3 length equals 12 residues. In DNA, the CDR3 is TGTGCCAGCTCACCCTCAGACGGGGAGCAGTTCTTC. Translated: CASSPSDGEQFF.

CDR3 in DNA: TGTGCCAGCAGAGGCAATTCACCCCTCCACTTT. Its protein is CASRGNSPLHF. The rearrangement links TRBV28 to TRBJ1-6; no reliable D call. Germline loops: CDR1 MDHEN, CDR2 SYDVKM. Trimming shortened V by 6 bases and J by 7 bases, and 4 bases separated the two germline ends. The CDR3 is made up of 11 amino acids.

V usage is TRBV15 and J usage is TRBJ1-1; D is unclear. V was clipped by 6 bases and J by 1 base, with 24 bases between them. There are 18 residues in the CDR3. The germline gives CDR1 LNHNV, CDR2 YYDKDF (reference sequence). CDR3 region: CATRRLLNKQITNTEAFF. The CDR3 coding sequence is TGTGCCACCAGGCGATTGCTTAACAAACAAATAACGAACACTGAAGCTTTCTTT.

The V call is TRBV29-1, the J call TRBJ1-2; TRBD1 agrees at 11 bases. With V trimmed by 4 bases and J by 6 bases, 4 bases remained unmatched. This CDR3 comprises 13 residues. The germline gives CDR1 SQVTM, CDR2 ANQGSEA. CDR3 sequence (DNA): TGCAGCGTTGCTGGACAGGGGGCTAATGGCTACACCTTC. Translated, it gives CSVAGQGANGYTF.

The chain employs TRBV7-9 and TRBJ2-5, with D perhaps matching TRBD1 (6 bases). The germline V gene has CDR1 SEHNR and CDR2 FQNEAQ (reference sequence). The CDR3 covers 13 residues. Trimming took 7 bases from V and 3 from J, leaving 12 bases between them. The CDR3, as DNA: TGTGCCAGCAAAATGGACAGCGAAGAGACCCAGTACTTC. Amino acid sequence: CASKMDSEETQYF.

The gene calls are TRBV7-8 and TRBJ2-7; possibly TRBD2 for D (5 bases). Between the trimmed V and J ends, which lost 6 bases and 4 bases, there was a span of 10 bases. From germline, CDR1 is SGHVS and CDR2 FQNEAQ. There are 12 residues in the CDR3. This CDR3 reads CASRLDSYEQYF. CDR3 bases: TGTGCCAGCAGACTAGACTCGTACGAGCAGTACTTC.

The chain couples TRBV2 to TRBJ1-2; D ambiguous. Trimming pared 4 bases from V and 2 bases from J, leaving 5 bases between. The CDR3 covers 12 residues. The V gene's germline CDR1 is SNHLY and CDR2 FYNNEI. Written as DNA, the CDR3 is TGTGCCAGCAGTGCAGAGAACTATGGCTACACCTTC. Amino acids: CASSAENYGYTF.

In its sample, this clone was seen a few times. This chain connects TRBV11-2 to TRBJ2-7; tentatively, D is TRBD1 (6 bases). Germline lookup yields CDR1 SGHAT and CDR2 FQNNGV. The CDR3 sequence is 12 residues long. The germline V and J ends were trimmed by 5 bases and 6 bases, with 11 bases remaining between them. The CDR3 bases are TGTGCCAGCAGCGGTGCAGGGGTCGAGCAGTACTTC. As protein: CASSGAGVEQYF.

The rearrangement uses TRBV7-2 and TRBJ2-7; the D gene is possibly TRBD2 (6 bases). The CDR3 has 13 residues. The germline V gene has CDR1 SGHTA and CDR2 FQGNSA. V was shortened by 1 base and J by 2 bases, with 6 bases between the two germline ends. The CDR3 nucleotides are TGTGCCAGCAGCTTAGGACTAGCCTACGAGCAGTACTTC. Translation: CASSLGLAYEQYF.

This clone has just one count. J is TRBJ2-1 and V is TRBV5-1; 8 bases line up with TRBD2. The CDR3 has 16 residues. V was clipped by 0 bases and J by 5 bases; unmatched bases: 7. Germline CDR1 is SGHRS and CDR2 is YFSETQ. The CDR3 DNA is TGCGCCAGCAGCTTGGCCGCGGGGGGCCTGGACAATGAGCAGTTCTTC. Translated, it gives CASSLAAGGLDNEQFF.

CDR3 in DNA: TGTGCCATCAGTCTCGGGACAGGGAGTCTAGGATGGAATGGCTACACCTTC. Protein: CAISLGTGSLGWNGYTF. The chain has TRBV10-3 and TRBJ1-2; 9 nucleotides agree with TRBD1. The CDR3 consists of 17 residues. V shed 5 bases, J shed 6 bases, and the junction held 16 bases outside the gene matches. Germline assignment: CDR1 ENHRY and CDR2 SYGVKD.

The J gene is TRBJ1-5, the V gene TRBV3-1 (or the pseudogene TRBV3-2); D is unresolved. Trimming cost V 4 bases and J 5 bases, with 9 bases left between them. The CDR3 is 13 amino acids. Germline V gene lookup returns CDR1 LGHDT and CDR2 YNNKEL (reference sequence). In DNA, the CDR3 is TGTGCCAGCAGCCCCGGACTGTATCAGCCCCAGCATTTT. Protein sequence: CASSPGLYQPQHF.

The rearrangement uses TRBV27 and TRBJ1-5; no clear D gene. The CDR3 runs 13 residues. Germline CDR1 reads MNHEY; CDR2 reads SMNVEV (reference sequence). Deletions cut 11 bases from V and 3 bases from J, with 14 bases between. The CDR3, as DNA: TGTGCCTCCAGGCGCGGTTTCAATCAGCCCCAGCATTTT. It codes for CASRRGFNQPQHF.

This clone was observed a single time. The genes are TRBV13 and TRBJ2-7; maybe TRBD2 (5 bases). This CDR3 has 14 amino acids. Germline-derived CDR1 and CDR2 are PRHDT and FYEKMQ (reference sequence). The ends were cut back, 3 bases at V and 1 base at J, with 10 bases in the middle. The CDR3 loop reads CASSFRGTSYEQYF. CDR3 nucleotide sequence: TGTGCCAGCAGCTTCCGGGGTACGTCCTACGAGCAGTACTTC. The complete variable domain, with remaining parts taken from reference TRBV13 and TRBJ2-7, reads AAGVIQSPRHLIKEKRETATLKCYPIPRHDTVYWYQQGPGQDPQFLISFYEKMQSDKGSIPDRFSAQQFSDYHSELNMSSLELGDSALYFCASSFRGTSYEQYFGPGTRLTVT.

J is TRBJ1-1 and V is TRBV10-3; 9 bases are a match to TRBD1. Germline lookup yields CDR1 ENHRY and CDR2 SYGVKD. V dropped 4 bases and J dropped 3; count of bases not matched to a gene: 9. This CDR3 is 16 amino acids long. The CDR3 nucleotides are TGTGCCATCAGTGGGGCACAGGGGGCGCGTTACACTGAAGCTTTCTTT. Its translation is CAISGAQGARYTEAFF.

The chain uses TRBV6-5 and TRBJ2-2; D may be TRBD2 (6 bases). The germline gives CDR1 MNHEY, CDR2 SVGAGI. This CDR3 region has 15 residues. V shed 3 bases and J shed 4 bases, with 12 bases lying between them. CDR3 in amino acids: CASSYGSEGTGELFF. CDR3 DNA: TGTGCCAGCAGTTATGGGTCGGAGGGCACCGGGGAGCTGTTTTTT.

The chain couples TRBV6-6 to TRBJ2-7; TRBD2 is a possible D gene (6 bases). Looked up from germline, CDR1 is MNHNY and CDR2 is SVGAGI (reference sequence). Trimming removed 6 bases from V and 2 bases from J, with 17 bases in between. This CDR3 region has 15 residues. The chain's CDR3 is CASSPRGTDTYEQYF. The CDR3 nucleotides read TGTGCCAGCAGCCCGCGCGGGACTGACACCTACGAGCAGTACTTC.

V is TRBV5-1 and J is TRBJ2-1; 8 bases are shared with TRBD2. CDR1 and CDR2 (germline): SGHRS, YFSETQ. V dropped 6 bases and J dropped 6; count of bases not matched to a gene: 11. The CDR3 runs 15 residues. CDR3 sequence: CASNEQPGGSNEQFF. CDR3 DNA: TGCGCCAGCAACGAGCAGCCGGGAGGGAGCAATGAGCAGTTCTTC.

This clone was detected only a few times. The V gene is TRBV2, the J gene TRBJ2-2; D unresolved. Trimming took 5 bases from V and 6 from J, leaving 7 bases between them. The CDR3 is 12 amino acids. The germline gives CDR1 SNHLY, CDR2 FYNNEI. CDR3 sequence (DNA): TGTGCCAGCAGTTTCGAGTCCGGGGAGCTGTTTTTT. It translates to CASSFESGELFF.

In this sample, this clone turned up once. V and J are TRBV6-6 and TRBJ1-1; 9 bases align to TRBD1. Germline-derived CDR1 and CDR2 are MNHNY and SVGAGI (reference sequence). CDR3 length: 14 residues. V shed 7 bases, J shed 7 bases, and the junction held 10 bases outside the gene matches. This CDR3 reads CASKVGDREDEAFF. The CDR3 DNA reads TGTGCCAGCAAAGTGGGGGACAGGGAGGATGAAGCTTTCTTT.